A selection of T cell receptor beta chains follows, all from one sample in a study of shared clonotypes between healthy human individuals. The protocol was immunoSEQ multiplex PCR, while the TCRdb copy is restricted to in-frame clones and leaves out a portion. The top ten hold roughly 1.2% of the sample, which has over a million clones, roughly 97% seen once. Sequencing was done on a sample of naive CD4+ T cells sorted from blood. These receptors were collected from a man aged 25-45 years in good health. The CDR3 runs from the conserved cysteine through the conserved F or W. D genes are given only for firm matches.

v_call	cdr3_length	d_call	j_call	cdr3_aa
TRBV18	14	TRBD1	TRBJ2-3	CASSPLDRGDTQYF
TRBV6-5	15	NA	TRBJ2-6	CASSYGVSGANVLTF
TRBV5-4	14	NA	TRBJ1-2	CASSFPVQGRGYTF
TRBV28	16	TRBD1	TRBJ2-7	CASSLPLGTGTYEQYF
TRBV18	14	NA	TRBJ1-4	CASSPQDNSEKLFF
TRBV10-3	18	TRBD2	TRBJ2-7	CAIRAPTSGSKEGYEQYF
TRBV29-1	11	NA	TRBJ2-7	CSVGPGYEQYF
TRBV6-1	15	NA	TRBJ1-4	CASSEAPRSNEKLFF
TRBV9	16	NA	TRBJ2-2	CASSVGSGSFTGELFF
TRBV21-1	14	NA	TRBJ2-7	CASSKDPVDYEQYF
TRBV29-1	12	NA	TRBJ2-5	CSVGGGEETQYF
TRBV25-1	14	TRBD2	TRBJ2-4	CASAYGGDKNIQYF
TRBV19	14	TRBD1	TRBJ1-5	CASGTDISNQPQHF
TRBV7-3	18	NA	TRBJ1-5	CARGTLWHKQGRGQPQHF
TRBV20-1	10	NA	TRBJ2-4	CSAQRNIQYF
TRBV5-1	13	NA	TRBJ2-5	CASSLALGETQYF
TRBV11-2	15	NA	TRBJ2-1	CASRVPGRTYNEQFF
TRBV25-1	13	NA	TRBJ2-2	CASTSIVNGELFF
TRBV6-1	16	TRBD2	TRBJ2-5	CASSEGPLAGGETQYF
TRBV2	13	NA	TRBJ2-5	CASSPRVQETQYF
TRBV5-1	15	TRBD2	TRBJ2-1	CASSLPPSGANEQFF
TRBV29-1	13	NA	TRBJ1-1	CSVAGRANTEAFF
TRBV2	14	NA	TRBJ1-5	CASSGQEYNQPQHF